Listed below are T cell receptor beta chains from one sample, sequenced in a study of cytomegalovirus exposure and HLA in healthy donors. Clones were sequenced by immunoSEQ multiplex PCR, and TCRdb holds only the in-frame ones, with some missing. The sample yields approximately 200,000 clones, about 83% seen once. The specimen was PBMCs. These receptors all come from a man in his forties in good health and CMV-seronegative. Each CDR3 is given with its conserved first and last residue. D genes are given only for firm matches. Some rows have no size entry. The others give once, few or many, or a class for an expanded clone.

v_gene,d_gene,j_gene,abundance,CDR3aa,CDR3nt
TRBV10-1,.,TRBJ2-1,.,CASSESTSQGTSYNEQFF,TGCGCCAGCAGTGAGTCCACCTCACAGGGAACCTCCTACAATGAGCAGTTCTTC
TRBV6-1,TRBD2,TRBJ2-7,once,CASSGTGTSRYEQYF,TGTGCCAGCAGTGGGACCGGGACTAGCAGATACGAGCAGTACTTC
TRBV6-1,TRBD1,TRBJ1-2,.,CASSDPGQGYGYTF,TGTGCCAGCAGTGACCCAGGACAGGGCTATGGCTACACCTTC
TRBV5-6,.,TRBJ2-7,.,CASSLIDSYEQYF,TGTGCCAGCAGCTTGATCGACAGCTACGAGCAGTACTTC
TRBV7-2,.,TRBJ2-7,.,CASSLNHYEQYF,TGTGCCAGCAGCTTAAATCATTACGAGCAGTACTTC
TRBV5-6,.,TRBJ1-4,.,CASSPHYYNEKLFF,TGTGCCAGCAGCCCCCATTACTATAATGAAAAACTGTTTTTT
TRBV5-1,.,TRBJ2-7,.,CASSQPPSYEQYF,TGCGCCAGCAGCCAACCGCCAAGCTACGAGCAGTACTTC
TRBV11-1,.,TRBJ1-1,.,CASSMQEGWTTEAFF,TGTGCCAGCAGCATGCAGGAGGGCTGGACGACTGAAGCTTTCTTT
TRBV7-9,.,TRBJ2-2,.,CASSLGTGGELFF,TGTGCCAGCAGCTTAGGAACGGGCGGGGAGCTGTTTTTT
TRBV21-1,.,TRBJ1-5,few,CASSPGDSGVNQPQHF,TGTGCCAGCAGCCCCGGGGACAGTGGGGTAAATCAGCCCCAGCATTTT
TRBV4-3,TRBD1,TRBJ1-1,.,CASSEYLGQGGTEAFF,TGCGCCAGCAGCGAGTACCTAGGACAGGGGGGGACTGAAGCTTTCTTT
TRBV19,.,TRBJ1-5,.,CASSIGGDQPQHF,TGTGCCAGTAGTATAGGGGGGGATCAGCCCCAGCATTTT
TRBV5-8,TRBD1,TRBJ2-5,once,CASSSRQGARETQYF,TGTGCCAGCAGCTCCCGACAGGGGGCACGAGAGACCCAGTACTTC
TRBV15,TRBD1,TRBJ1-6,.,CATSRGWAGGTYNSPLHF,TGTGCCACCAGCAGAGGGTGGGCAGGGGGGACCTATAATTCACCCCTCCACTTT
TRBV7-2,.,TRBJ2-1,.,CASSSVASEQFF,TGTGCCAGCAGCTCCGTAGCGAGTGAGCAGTTCTTC
TRBV5-1,.,TRBJ1-6,once,CASSLVGLYNSPLHF,TGCGCCAGCAGCTTGGTGGGGCTTTATAATTCACCCCTCCACTTT
TRBV7-9,TRBD1,TRBJ2-5,.,CATPIGGSLLQETQYF,TGTGCCACCCCCATAGGGGGCAGCCTCCTACAAGAGACCCAGTACTTC
TRBV18,.,TRBJ1-1,.,CASSPPSDSNTEAFF,TGTGCCAGCTCACCACCGTCGGACAGTAACACTGAAGCTTTCTTT
TRBV6-5,.,TRBJ2-1,.,CASSQDSYNEQFF,TGTGCCAGCAGCCAAGACAGCTACAATGAGCAGTTCTTC
TRBV28,.,TRBJ2-3,.,CASRETRPVWDTQYF,TGTGCCAGCAGGGAAACTAGGCCCGTGTGGGATACGCAGTATTTT
TRBV6-5,.,TRBJ2-1,.,CASSDPGHHEQFF,TGTGCCAGCAGTGATCCAGGGCACCATGAGCAGTTCTTC
TRBV20-1,.,TRBJ2-5,.,CSAVSQETQYF,TGCAGTGCTGTCAGTCAAGAGACCCAGTACTTC
TRBV7-9,.,TRBJ2-3,.,CASSSDYPDTQYF,TGTGCCAGCAGCTCAGACTATCCCGATACGCAGTATTTT
TRBV4-1,.,TRBJ1-1,few,CASSQESGYTEAFF,TGCGCCAGCAGCCAAGAGTCCGGGTATACTGAAGCTTTCTTT
TRBV25-1,TRBD1,TRBJ1-1,.,CASSAYMTGGRSTEAFF,TGTGCCAGCAGTGCCTATATGACAGGGGGCAGGAGCACTGAAGCTTTCTTT
TRBV2,TRBD1,TRBJ1-2,.,CASGRRDRGGDGYTF,TGTGCCAGCGGCCGCCGAGACAGGGGAGGGGATGGCTACACCTTC
TRBV13,TRBD1,TRBJ2-1,few,CASSLGLSLGQGYNEQFF,TGTGCCAGCAGCTTAGGGCTATCTTTGGGACAGGGATACAATGAGCAGTTCTTC
TRBV5-1,TRBD1,TRBJ1-1,.,CASSFRGPLNTEAFF,TGCGCCAGCAGCTTCAGGGGGCCCCTGAACACTGAAGCTTTCTTT
TRBV5-1,.,TRBJ2-7,.,CASSDTGSTSYEQYF,TGCGCCAGCAGCGATACAGGAAGCACCTCCTACGAGCAGTACTTC
TRBV7-9,TRBD1,TRBJ2-7,.,CASSPSTGTGRRLYF,TGTGCCAGCAGCCCAAGTACTGGGACAGGACGCCGGCTGTACTTC
TRBV19,.,TRBJ1-1,few,CASSNRRGAFF,TGTGCCAGTAGTAATAGGCGAGGGGCTTTCTTT
TRBV6-4,.,TRBJ1-2,few,CPLRVGYTF,TGTCCGCTCAGGGTTGGCTACACCTTC
TRBV30,.,TRBJ2-2,.,CAWRRQDLRTGELFF,TGTGCCTGGAGAAGGCAAGACTTAAGGACCGGGGAGCTGTTTTTT
TRBV6-1,TRBD1,TRBJ1-2,.,CASSIDRGAGYTF,TGTGCCAGCAGTATAGACAGGGGAGCCGGCTACACCTTC
TRBV9,TRBD2,TRBJ2-7,.,CASSPRVGGGADEQYF,TGTGCCAGCAGCCCTCGGGTCGGCGGGGGGGCGGATGAGCAGTACTTC
TRBV29-1,.,TRBJ1-4,.,CSARLHGLNNEKLFF,TGCAGCGCACGACTCCACGGCCTGAATAATGAAAAACTGTTTTTT
TRBV19,.,TRBJ1-3,.,CASRGGNPGNTIYF,TGTGCCAGCCGCGGGGGGAACCCTGGAAACACCATATATTTT
TRBV7-9,.,TRBJ2-3,few,CASSGRRLGTDTQYF,TGTGCCAGCAGCGGACGGAGGTTGGGGACAGATACGCAGTATTTT
TRBV5-8,.,TRBJ1-1,.,CARPRTDNLNTEAFF,TGTGCCAGGCCCCGGACAGACAACTTGAACACTGAAGCTTTCTTT
TRBV5-1,TRBD2,TRBJ2-7,.,CASSLEWRGSLHEQYF,TGCGCCAGCAGCTTGGAGTGGCGCGGGAGTCTTCACGAGCAGTACTTC
TRBV28,.,TRBJ1-3,.,CASQAGGLRGNTIYF,TGTGCCAGTCAAGCTGGGGGGTTAAGAGGAAACACCATATATTTT
TRBV15,TRBD1,TRBJ2-7,.,CATSRPGNNRGVNEQYF,TGTGCCACCAGCAGACCGGGGAACAACAGGGGGGTCAACGAGCAGTACTTC
TRBV6-5,.,TRBJ1-1,.,CASSYSRVNTEAFF,TGTGCCAGCAGCTACTCGCGTGTGAACACTGAAGCTTTCTTT
TRBV27,.,TRBJ1-2,.,CASRTPGQLTYTF,TGTGCCAGCAGGACTCCGGGACAACTTACCTACACCTTC
TRBV5-4,TRBD1,TRBJ1-6,.,CASSFEGQGRNSPLHF,TGTGCCAGCAGCTTCGAGGGACAGGGGCGAAATTCACCCCTCCACTTT
TRBV7-2,TRBD2,TRBJ2-5,.,CASSLRGLARETQYF,TGTGCCAGCAGCCTTCGAGGACTAGCGAGAGAGACCCAGTACTTC
TRBV6-1,.,TRBJ1-5,once,CASKITPNQPQHF,TGTGCCAGCAAAATCACACCTAATCAGCCCCAGCATTTT
TRBV4-1,.,TRBJ1-2,.,CASSQARGSVYGYTF,TGCGCCAGCAGCCAGGCCCGGGGTAGCGTCTATGGCTACACCTTC
TRBV27,TRBD1,TRBJ2-5,once,CASSVRDRGQETQYF,TGTGCCAGCAGTGTCCGGGACAGGGGTCAAGAGACCCAGTACTTC
TRBV2,.,TRBJ2-1,few,CASSGESSSYNEQFF,TGTGCCAGCAGTGGAGAGTCGAGCTCCTACAATGAGCAGTTCTTC
TRBV7-9,.,TRBJ1-3,.,CASSKQGSTGNTIYF,TGTGCCAGCAGCAAACAGGGAAGCACTGGAAACACCATATATTTT
TRBV27,.,TRBJ2-5,once,CASSFVGAGEETQYF,TGTGCCAGCAGTTTTGTTGGGGCAGGGGAAGAGACCCAGTACTTC
TRBV4-2,TRBD2,TRBJ2-4,.,CASSPRGERNNIQYF,TGTGCCAGCAGCCCCCGGGGGGAGCGGAACAACATTCAGTACTTC
TRBV14,.,TRBJ2-7,.,CASSQDSTYEQYF,TGTGCCAGCAGCCAAGATTCAACCTACGAGCAGTACTTC
TRBV18,TRBD1,TRBJ2-3,.,CASSPQGATSTDTQYF,TGTGCCAGCTCACCTCAGGGGGCTACTAGCACAGATACGCAGTATTTT
TRBV2,TRBD1,TRBJ2-2,.,CASSLTGATGELFF,TGTGCCAGCAGTTTGACAGGGGCCACCGGGGAGCTGTTTTTT
TRBV7-8,.,TRBJ2-7,.,CASSLAHTQAFYEQYF,TGTGCCAGCAGCTTAGCGCATACCCAAGCGTTCTACGAGCAGTACTTC